This TCR beta chain was documented in a study of blood T cell repertoires in COVID-19. Study information: Samples taken during acute and convalescent COVID-19 were collected in the United States, Italy and Spain.

As handled by the study authors: How many nucleated cells were present was estimated from reference gene primer amplification. Generated by immunoSEQ multiplex PCR, the TCRdb table keeps only in-frame clones and is missing some. That table is the source of V, J and clone size, and D and trimming were worked out from the DNA. This table has about 76,000 clones, about 82% appearing once. This clonotype was sampled from a woman aged 55-75 years with acute or convalescent COVID-19. The material sequenced was peripheral blood.

The CDR3 sequence: CASSPQRGAGHKPYGYTF. CDR3 bases: TGCGCCAGCAGCCCACAAAGGGGAGCGGGACACAAGCCCTATGGCTACACCTTC. The V and J genes are TRBV4-3 and TRBJ1-2; TRBD1 is a possible D gene (6 bases). The germline gives CDR1 LGHNA, CDR2 YSLEER. V was shortened by 4 bases and J by 4 bases, with 25 bases between the two germline ends. The CDR3 consists of 18 residues.